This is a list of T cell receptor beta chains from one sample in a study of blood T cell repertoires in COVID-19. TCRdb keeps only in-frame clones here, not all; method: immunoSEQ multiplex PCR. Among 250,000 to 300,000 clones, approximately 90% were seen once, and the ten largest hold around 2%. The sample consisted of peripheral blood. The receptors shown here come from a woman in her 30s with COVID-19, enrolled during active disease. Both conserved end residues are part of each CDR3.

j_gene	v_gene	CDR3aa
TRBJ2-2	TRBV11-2	CASSSGLAGPGELFF
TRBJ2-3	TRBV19	CASSMWTGLKDTQYF
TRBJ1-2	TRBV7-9	CASSLSLLYGYTF
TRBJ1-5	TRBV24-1	CATSDAGDLGNQPQHF
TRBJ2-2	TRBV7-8	CASSLAWQGNTGELFF
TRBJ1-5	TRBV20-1	CSASLQKYSNQPQHF
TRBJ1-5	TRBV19	CASSPPSPQPQHF
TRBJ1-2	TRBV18	CASSTTFQGAGGYGYTF
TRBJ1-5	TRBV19	CASSGWTGGNQPQHF
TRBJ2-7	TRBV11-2	CASSLLAGGRYEQYF
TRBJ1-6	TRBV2	CASSRTPNNSPLHF
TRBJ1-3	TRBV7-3	CASSLTGQGFGNTIYF
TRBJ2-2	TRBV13	CASSLVSGRNTGELFF